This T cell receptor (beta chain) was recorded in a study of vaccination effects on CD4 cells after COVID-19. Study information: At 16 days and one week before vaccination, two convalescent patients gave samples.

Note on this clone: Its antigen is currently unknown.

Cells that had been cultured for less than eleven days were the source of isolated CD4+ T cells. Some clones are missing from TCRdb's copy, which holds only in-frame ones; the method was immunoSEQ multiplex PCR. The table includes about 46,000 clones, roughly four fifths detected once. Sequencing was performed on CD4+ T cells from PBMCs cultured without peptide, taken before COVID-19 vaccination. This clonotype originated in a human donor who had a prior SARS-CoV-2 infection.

CDR3 loop: CASSPTWGVSETQYF. In DNA, the CDR3 is TGTGCCAGCAGTCCCACTTGGGGAGTAAGTGAGACCCAGTACTTC. This chain links TRBV6-6 with TRBJ2-5, with a weak D call TRBD2 (5 bases). The CDR3 runs to 15 residues. Per germline, CDR1 MNHNY and CDR2 SVGAGI (reference sequence). V was cut by 5 bases and J by 5 bases, with 18 bases left in between.